This T cell receptor (beta chain) is drawn from a study of blood T cells in healthy people across ages (dated by TCRdb to the mid-2010s). Study-level background: In model experiments, template switching captured about one uniquely barcoded TCR beta cDNA molecule for every two T cells. To track age-related changes in TCR beta repertoire diversity, the study relied on deep sequencing normalized with unique cDNA molecular identifiers. The donors were split into four age groups: young (average about 15 years), middle-aged (around 40), aged (roughly 68) and long-lived (about 82). To avoid experimental bias, donors of different ages were spread randomly across the sequencing lanes. Using the same blood draw, the study looked at two additional independent replicas of 1 million unique cDNA reads for two donors, one aged 18 to 30 and the other aged 80 or older. Paper-wide results and their limitations: The CMV infection status of donors was not known, potentially confounding age-related changes in expanded clonotypes. The percentage of naive T cells measured by flow cytometry correlated strongly with observed TCR beta diversity. Total diversity estimates from one million sequenced T cells were considered lower bounds and underestimates. Bulk unsorted PBMC profiling prevented conclusive comparison of naive and antigen-experienced compartments. Compared with the aged group, the long-lived group had more naive CD4+ T cells, fewer expanded clones and increased TCR diversity, a pattern suggesting age selection. Observed TCR beta diversity per million T cells fell roughly linearly with age, and a significant reduction was already apparent by age around 40.

Library preparation used 5' RACE. This sample was sequenced with an Illumina HiSeq 2500. A second PCR of about 7 to 12 cycles was run with a J-beta primer mix and a sample-barcoded 5' primer. Each TCR beta cDNA molecule received a unique molecular identifier from a template-switch 5' adaptor carrying 12 random nucleotides. At least 2.5 million CDR3-containing paired-end reads were obtained from each sample. First-strand cDNA synthesis was performed from all RNA using the Mint cDNA synthesis kit, with priming by a TRBC-specific oligonucleotide. Following uracil-DNA glycosylase treatment, a first 18-cycle PCR with universal primers M1SS and BC2_uni_R was performed on all cDNA. From the authors' description of their analysis: For normalization, 1 million high-quality reads were randomly selected from each sample, with every read carrying a distinct molecular identifier. Instead of being binned into consensus sequences, reads with shared molecular identifiers were discarded. MiTCR, set to a Q25 quality threshold and the strictest error-elimination algorithm, was used for CDR3 identification, clonotype clustering and error correction. A nonparametric unseen species model using Euler transformation provided a lower-bound estimate of total TCR beta diversity. Starting from the raw public reads, TCRdb applied fastp trimming at Q25, assembled clones with MiXCR and retained in-frame beta chains. Each record represents a unique CDR3 protein, reported with the most common genes and DNA among its rows. Clone size and V and J calls follow TCRdb, not the original study. The table for this sample lists around 800,000 distinct CDR3 sequences; around half of them were counted only once. About 42% of the sample rests with the top ten.

V was cut back by 5 bases and J by 9 bases, leaving a gap of 14 bases between them. From its cysteine to its phenylalanine, the CDR3 spans 13 amino acids. Of all the DNA, just the CDR3 is kept, 39 bases in frame from base 1. The approximately 39 donors, aged 6 to 90 years, were systemically healthy Caucasian individuals from Russia. Each donor gave ten milliliters of peripheral blood, collected into EDTA-treated Vacutainer tubes. Ficoll-Paque density-gradient centrifugation was used to isolate PBMCs, with at least 6.5 million per sample. Trizol reagent was used to extract total RNA from PBMCs, with at least 5 micrograms per sample. Naive CD45RAhigh/CD27high T cell percentages were measured by flow cytometry on a PBMC aliquot from every donor. Worth noting for this clonotype: Its binding antigen is unknown. The record has no base qualities; no much larger clone is one base away.

This TCR came from a man older than 75 in good health. The sequenced sample consisted of blood. The sequence links TRBV12-3 or TRBV12-4 to TRBJ2-1; the D gene is possibly TRBD1 or TRBD2, each agreeing over 5 bases. The encoded CDR3 is CASSMGPQCEQFF. The nucleotides read TGTGCCAGCAGTATGGGACCCCAGTGTGAGCAGTTCTTC.